Sequencing of this TCR beta chain was carried out in a study of immune evolution from preneoplasia to lung adenocarcinoma. TCRdb's copy holds only in-frame clones and misses some; the assay was immunoSEQ multiplex PCR. The sample carries around 16,000 clones, approximately 86% recorded once. The J segment lost 5 bases and the V segment lost 2 bases, leaving 1 base of the junction unmatched. Germline V CDR1 and CDR2: SGHVS, FNYEAQ. CDR3 size: 14 residues. This clone showed up just once. Sequencing was performed on FFPE invasive lung adenocarcinoma tissue. The clonotype comes from a person aged 65 to 79 with invasive lung adenocarcinoma. The V and J genes are TRBV7-6 and TRBJ2-1, with 9 positions matching TRBD2. This chain's CDR3 is CASSLRLADNEQFF. Written as DNA, the CDR3 is TGTGCCAGCAGCTTAAGACTAGCGGACAATGAGCAGTTCTTC.